The rows below give T cell receptor beta chains drawn from one sample of a study of blood T cells in healthy people across ages. TCRdb re-analysed the 5' RACE reads in MiXCR, keeping a single row per CDR3 protein. Here the sample spans about 680,000 distinct CDR3 sequences, around 49% being singletons. Sequencing was performed on blood. The origin of the receptors is a woman aged 60-75 years in good health. CDR3s include the opening cysteine and the closing phenylalanine or tryptophan. Fields, in order: clone size, V gene, D gene, J gene, CDR3 DNA, CDR3 protein. The D gene is left open where the match is weak. Clone size appears in some rows only: once, few, many, or a class for an expanded clone.

.	TRBV20-1	TRBD2	TRBJ2-1	TGCAGTGCGTTCCAAGCGGGATCCTACAATGAGCAGTTCTTC	CSAFQAGSYNEQFF
.	TRBV6-2/TRBV6-3	.	TRBJ2-7	TGTGCCAGCAGTTCCCCCCTACCCGGGACCAGAAGCGAGCAGTACTTC	CASSSPLPGTRSEQYF
once	TRBV9	TRBD2	TRBJ2-1	TGTGCCAGCAGCGTAGCTACTTTGAGCGGGATTCGGAATGAGCAGTTCTTC	CASSVATLSGIRNEQFF
.	TRBV25-1	TRBD1	TRBJ2-3	TGTGCCAGCAGTGATACAGGGGCGGGCACAGATACGCAGTATTTT	CASSDTGAGTDTQYF
.	TRBV20-1	TRBD1	TRBJ1-1	TGCAGTGCTAGAGATCATGATACAGGGGTTTTTGAAGCTTTCTTT	CSARDHDTGVFEAFF
once	TRBV5-4	TRBD2	TRBJ2-7	TGTGCCAGCAGCGTGCGTACCGGGACTAGCTACGAGCAGTACTTC	CASSVRTGTSYEQYF
.	TRBV12-3/TRBV12-4	.	TRBJ1-1	TGTGCCAGCAGTTCGACGGAACTCTTGGAAGCTTTCTTT	CASSSTELLEAFF
many	TRBV24-1	.	TRBJ2-5	TGTGCCACCAGTGAGGGGGGAGAGACCCAGTACTTC	CATSEGGETQYF
few	TRBV29-1	TRBD2	TRBJ2-3	TGCAGCGTTGAAGCACCTGGGGGGGTTACGCAGTATTTT	CSVEAPGGVTQYF
few	TRBV11-3	.	TRBJ1-1	TGTGCCAGCAGCTTGGCGGGGGTGAACACTGAAGCTTTCTTT	CASSLAGVNTEAFF
.	TRBV7-8	.	TRBJ2-1	TGTGCCAGCAGCTCGTCAAATGAGCAGTTCTTC	CASSSSNEQFF
once	TRBV5-5	.	TRBJ2-7	TGTGCCAGCAGCCGGTCTCAGGGAACTAGCTGGACCGAGCAGTACTTC	CASSRSQGTSWTEQYF
.	TRBV20-1	TRBD2	TRBJ2-1	TGCAGTGCTAGAGGACTAGCGGGGCACAATGAGCAGTTCTTC	CSARGLAGHNEQFF
.	TRBV20-1	TRBD2	TRBJ2-5	TGCAGTGCCACCATAGCAAGGGTAGCGGGAGCTCGAGAGACCCAGTACTTC	CSATIARVAGARETQYF
few	TRBV30	TRBD2	TRBJ2-7	TGTGCCTGGAGCCTGGGACTAGCGGGATTTCGCGAGCAGTACTTC	CAWSLGLAGFREQYF
few	TRBV14	.	TRBJ2-2	TGTGCCAGCAGCCAAGGTAGCCCAAGGGACACCGGGGAGCTGTTTTTT	CASSQGSPRDTGELFF
few	TRBV24-1	TRBD2	TRBJ2-3	TGTGCCACCAGTGTAGCGGGAGACATTGCAGATACGCAGTATTTT	CATSVAGDIADTQYF
few	TRBV4-3	.	TRBJ1-5	TGCGCCAGCAGCCAAGCAGAGGGTCAGCCCCAGCATTTT	CASSQAEGQPQHF
.	TRBV10-3	.	TRBJ2-1	TGTGCCATCAGTGAGCGGGGAACGGAGCAGTTCTTC	CAISERGTEQFF
.	TRBV9	TRBD1	TRBJ1-1	TGTGCCAGCAGCCCGCGTCGGACAGGAGGCACTGAAGCTTTCTTT	CASSPRRTGGTEAFF
.	TRBV18	.	TRBJ1-2	TGTGCCAGCCCACCTAACTATGGCTACACCTTC	CASPPNYGYTF
.	TRBV7-9	.	TRBJ1-1	TGTGCCAGCAGCTTAGCACCGGGGTTTGGAACCACTGAAGCTTTCTTT	CASSLAPGFGTTEAFF
few	TRBV5-1	.	TRBJ2-3	TGCGCCAGCAGCTTAGCCACAGACACAGATACGCAGTATTTT	CASSLATDTDTQYF
.	TRBV29-1	TRBD1	TRBJ2-1	TGCAGCGCGCGACAGGGGACAGATACGCAGTTCTTC	CSARQGTDTQFF
few	TRBV10-3	TRBD2	TRBJ2-1	TGTGCCACAGCGGGAGTAGTTGGCGATGAGCAGTTCTTC	CATAGVVGDEQFF
few	TRBV6-5	.	TRBJ1-4	TGTGCCAGCAGACCCAGGACGGGGGATGAAAAACTGTTTTTT	CASRPRTGDEKLFF
.	TRBV30	TRBD1	TRBJ1-2	TGTGCCTGGGACGACAGGGGTATTGGCTACACCTTC	CAWDDRGIGYTF
.	TRBV6-2/TRBV6-3	.	TRBJ2-3	TGTGCCAGCAGTTACGACAGCCTAAGCACAGATACGCAGTATTTT	CASSYDSLSTDTQYF
once	TRBV4-2	.	TRBJ2-3	TGTGCCAGCAGCCAAGTAGCTTCGTTAACGGGACGCACAGATACGCAGTATTTT	CASSQVASLTGRTDTQYF